These T cell receptor beta chains were read from a single sample in a study of Graves' ophthalmopathy and Graves' hyperthyroidism. TCRdb called the multiplex PCR reads again in MiXCR, with one record for every CDR3 protein. The data contain fewer than 650,000 distinct CDR3 sequences, around a fifth of them singletons. The sample was peripheral blood. These receptors were taken from a young woman with stable Graves' hyperthyroidism. Some clones in this sample may be carry-over from other donors' samples. Both conserved end residues are part of each CDR3. D genes are given only for firm matches. Clone size is shown for a subset of rows, as once, few, many or a class of expanded clone.

abundance: few; d_gene: .; j_gene: TRBJ1-3; v_gene: TRBV3-1; CDR3aa: CASSQDRVVGNTIYF; CDR3nt: TGTGCCAGCAGCCAAGACAGGGTCGTTGGAAACACCATATATTTT
abundance: many; d_gene: .; j_gene: TRBJ1-2; v_gene: TRBV30; CDR3aa: CAWSGLVGDYDYTF; CDR3nt: TGTGCCTGGAGTGGCCTAGTTGGGGACTACGACTACACCTTC
abundance: many; d_gene: .; j_gene: TRBJ2-5; v_gene: TRBV12-3/TRBV12-4; CDR3aa: CASSHRVTQYF; CDR3nt: TGTGCCAGCAGTCACAGGGTGACCCAGTACTTC
abundance: once; d_gene: .; j_gene: TRBJ2-7; v_gene: TRBV4-2; CDR3aa: CASSQYDPLEQYF; CDR3nt: TGTGCCAGCAGCCAATACGACCCCCTCGAGCAGTACTTC
abundance: .; d_gene: .; j_gene: TRBJ2-7; v_gene: TRBV28; CDR3aa: CATSSGAGDEQYF; CDR3nt: TGTGCCACCTCCTCAGGGGCTGGGGACGAGCAGTACTTC
abundance: many; d_gene: TRBD2; j_gene: TRBJ2-4; v_gene: TRBV20-1; CDR3aa: CSARDKREGRNIQYF; CDR3nt: TGCAGTGCTAGAGATAAGCGGGAGGGCCGGAACATTCAGTACTTC
abundance: .; d_gene: TRBD1; j_gene: TRBJ1-1; v_gene: TRBV28; CDR3aa: CASSDRVVAEAFF; CDR3nt: TGTGCCAGCAGTGACAGGGTAGTTGCCGAAGCTTTCTTT
abundance: few; d_gene: TRBD1; j_gene: TRBJ2-5; v_gene: TRBV5-1; CDR3aa: CASSLEAGGEETQYF; CDR3nt: TGCGCCAGCAGCTTGGAGGCAGGGGGAGAAGAGACCCAGTACTTC
abundance: .; d_gene: .; j_gene: TRBJ1-5; v_gene: TRBV30; CDR3aa: CAWSDRPRGPQHF; CDR3nt: TGTGCCTGGAGCGATCGACCGCGCGGGCCCCAGCATTTT
abundance: many; d_gene: .; j_gene: TRBJ2-7; v_gene: TRBV2; CDR3aa: CASRLQGTVKEQYF; CDR3nt: TGTGCCAGCAGACTCCAGGGTACGGTGAAAGAGCAGTACTTC
abundance: many; d_gene: TRBD1; j_gene: TRBJ1-6; v_gene: TRBV19; CDR3aa: CASSITGTGDSPLHF; CDR3nt: TGTGCCAGTAGTATTACCGGGACAGGGGATTCACCCCTCCACTTT
abundance: few; d_gene: TRBD2; j_gene: TRBJ2-2; v_gene: TRBV6-2/TRBV6-3; CDR3aa: CASRGGLAGVHTGELFF; CDR3nt: TGTGCCAGCAGAGGGGGACTAGCGGGGGTTCACACCGGGGAGCTGTTTTTT
abundance: few; d_gene: .; j_gene: TRBJ2-7; v_gene: TRBV14; CDR3aa: CASSHDNTGQSSYEQYF; CDR3nt: TGTGCCAGCAGCCATGATAACACTGGACAGTCCTCCTACGAGCAGTACTTC
abundance: many; d_gene: TRBD1; j_gene: TRBJ2-2; v_gene: TRBV19; CDR3aa: CASSMETGVGGELFF; CDR3nt: TGTGCCAGTAGTATGGAGACAGGGGTTGGCGGGGAGCTGTTTTTT
abundance: .; d_gene: .; j_gene: TRBJ1-2; v_gene: TRBV19; CDR3aa: CASTSRGESDGYTF; CDR3nt: TGTGCCAGTACCTCCCGGGGGGAGAGTGATGGCTACACCTTC
abundance: many; d_gene: .; j_gene: TRBJ1-1; v_gene: TRBV5-1; CDR3aa: CASSLDSVMNTEAFF; CDR3nt: TGCGCCAGCAGCTTGGATTCCGTAATGAACACTGAAGCTTTCTTT
abundance: many; d_gene: .; j_gene: TRBJ2-6; v_gene: TRBV28; CDR3aa: CATNSGANVLTF; CDR3nt: TGTGCCACCAACTCTGGGGCCAACGTCCTGACTTTC
abundance: many; d_gene: TRBD1; j_gene: TRBJ1-2; v_gene: TRBV6-4; CDR3aa: CASSPLVDRGSIYGYTF; CDR3nt: TGTGCCAGCAGTCCTCTCGTGGACAGGGGCTCTATCTATGGCTACACCTTC
abundance: many; d_gene: .; j_gene: TRBJ2-2; v_gene: TRBV12-3/TRBV12-4; CDR3aa: CASSSGSSTGELFF; CDR3nt: TGTGCCAGCAGTAGTGGTAGCAGCACCGGGGAGCTGTTTTTT
abundance: many; d_gene: TRBD1; j_gene: TRBJ2-7; v_gene: TRBV20-1; CDR3aa: CSARSPGGEEQYF; CDR3nt: TGCAGTGCTAGAAGCCCAGGGGGTGAGGAGCAGTACTTC
abundance: .; d_gene: .; j_gene: TRBJ1-2; v_gene: TRBV6-5; CDR3aa: CASIMTALNYGYTF; CDR3nt: TGTGCCAGCATTATGACTGCCCTAAACTATGGCTACACCTTC
abundance: .; d_gene: .; j_gene: TRBJ1-1; v_gene: TRBV12-3/TRBV12-4; CDR3aa: CASTPPEYTEAFF; CDR3nt: TGTGCCAGCACCCCCCCAGAGTACACTGAAGCTTTCTTT
abundance: many; d_gene: TRBD1; j_gene: TRBJ1-6; v_gene: TRBV18; CDR3aa: CASSDGTGSNSPLHF; CDR3nt: TGTGCCAGCTCTGACGGGACAGGTAGTAATTCACCCCTCCACTTT
abundance: many; d_gene: TRBD1; j_gene: TRBJ2-7; v_gene: TRBV20-1; CDR3aa: CSANEGAQAYEQYF; CDR3nt: TGCAGTGCGAATGAGGGGGCGCAAGCCTACGAGCAGTACTTC
abundance: .; d_gene: TRBD1; j_gene: TRBJ2-5; v_gene: TRBV5-1; CDR3aa: CASRRTTGAETQYF; CDR3nt: TGCGCCAGCAGACGTACAACAGGGGCCGAGACCCAGTACTTC
abundance: .; d_gene: .; j_gene: TRBJ2-2; v_gene: TRBV12-5; CDR3aa: CASGSGGTGELFF; CDR3nt: TGTGCTAGCGGGTCTGGGGGCACCGGGGAGCTGTTTTTT
abundance: many; d_gene: .; j_gene: TRBJ1-1; v_gene: TRBV6-5; CDR3aa: CASSYVGTEAFF; CDR3nt: TGTGCCAGCAGTTACGTAGGGACTGAAGCTTTCTTT
abundance: .; d_gene: TRBD1; j_gene: TRBJ2-5; v_gene: TRBV30; CDR3aa: CAWSIGGAGTETQYF; CDR3nt: TGTGCCTGGAGTATAGGGGGCGCAGGGACAGAGACCCAGTACTTC
abundance: .; d_gene: TRBD1; j_gene: TRBJ1-2; v_gene: TRBV7-3; CDR3aa: CASSPGTGRNYGYTF; CDR3nt: TGTGCCAGCAGCCCTGGGACAGGGCGTAACTATGGCTACACCTTC
abundance: many; d_gene: TRBD1; j_gene: TRBJ2-7; v_gene: TRBV11-2; CDR3aa: CASSSEWDRVSHEQYF; CDR3nt: TGTGCCAGCAGCTCCGAATGGGACAGGGTGTCCCACGAGCAGTACTTC
abundance: .; d_gene: TRBD1; j_gene: TRBJ1-1; v_gene: TRBV12-3/TRBV12-4; CDR3aa: CASSPGGTKRAFF; CDR3nt: TGTGCCAGCAGCCCAGGGGGGACAAAGAGAGCTTTCTTT
abundance: many; d_gene: TRBD1; j_gene: TRBJ2-5; v_gene: TRBV20-1; CDR3aa: CSASPTGAKTQYF; CDR3nt: TGCAGTGCTAGCCCAACAGGGGCAAAGACCCAGTACTTC
abundance: many; d_gene: .; j_gene: TRBJ2-4; v_gene: TRBV15; CDR3aa: CATSRDKGESQYF; CDR3nt: TGTGCCACCAGCAGAGATAAAGGGGAGAGCCAGTACTTC
abundance: many; d_gene: TRBD2; j_gene: TRBJ2-2; v_gene: TRBV28; CDR3aa: CASSLLAGAPRSTGELFF; CDR3nt: TGTGCCAGCAGTTTACTAGCGGGAGCCCCACGTAGCACCGGGGAGCTGTTTTTT
abundance: .; d_gene: .; j_gene: TRBJ2-7; v_gene: TRBV20-1; CDR3aa: CSAREAIDLTYEQYF; CDR3nt: TGCAGTGCTAGAGAGGCTATCGACCTAACCTACGAGCAGTACTTC
abundance: many; d_gene: .; j_gene: TRBJ2-5; v_gene: TRBV7-9; CDR3aa: CASSLDWRGETQYF; CDR3nt: TGTGCCAGCAGCTTAGATTGGCGGGGAGAGACCCAGTACTTC
abundance: many; d_gene: .; j_gene: TRBJ1-1; v_gene: TRBV6-1; CDR3aa: CASSEAQRGTEAFF; CDR3nt: TGTGCCAGCAGTGAAGCGCAAAGGGGCACTGAAGCTTTCTTT
abundance: .; d_gene: .; j_gene: TRBJ1-1; v_gene: TRBV20-1; CDR3aa: CSAPQELGTEAFF; CDR3nt: TGCAGTGCTCCACAGGAACTGGGCACTGAAGCTTTCTTT
abundance: few; d_gene: .; j_gene: TRBJ1-2; v_gene: TRBV13; CDR3aa: CASSLSTAPGRDYTF; CDR3nt: TGTGCCAGCAGCTTATCGACAGCGCCCGGACGGGACTACACCTTC
abundance: .; d_gene: .; j_gene: TRBJ1-1; v_gene: TRBV12-3/TRBV12-4; CDR3aa: CASLQSMNTEAFF; CDR3nt: TGTGCCAGCCTACAGTCCATGAACACTGAAGCTTTCTTT
abundance: many; d_gene: .; j_gene: TRBJ2-7; v_gene: TRBV29-1; CDR3aa: CSVVSRTRRVRNEQYF; CDR3nt: TGCAGCGTTGTATCGCGTACCCGGAGGGTACGGAACGAGCAGTACTTC
abundance: many; d_gene: .; j_gene: TRBJ1-2; v_gene: TRBV12-3/TRBV12-4; CDR3aa: CASSLVGYGYTF; CDR3nt: TGTGCCAGCAGTTTGGTCGGCTATGGCTACACCTTC
abundance: many; d_gene: .; j_gene: TRBJ2-7; v_gene: TRBV7-2; CDR3aa: CASSSDSGYEQYF; CDR3nt: TGTGCCAGCAGCTCCGATTCTGGCTACGAGCAGTACTTC
abundance: many; d_gene: TRBD1; j_gene: TRBJ1-5; v_gene: TRBV27; CDR3aa: CASSNIRDRAQPQHF; CDR3nt: TGTGCCAGCAGTAACATCCGGGACAGGGCTCAGCCCCAGCATTTT
abundance: many; d_gene: TRBD1; j_gene: TRBJ1-5; v_gene: TRBV6-2/TRBV6-3; CDR3aa: CASSFTGDQPQHF; CDR3nt: TGTGCCAGCAGTTTTACAGGGGATCAGCCCCAGCATTTT
abundance: many; d_gene: TRBD1; j_gene: TRBJ2-7; v_gene: TRBV20-1; CDR3aa: CSASRDRGSEQYF; CDR3nt: TGCAGTGCTAGTAGGGACAGGGGTTCCGAGCAGTACTTC
abundance: .; d_gene: TRBD1; j_gene: TRBJ1-1; v_gene: TRBV30; CDR3aa: CTWGKTGYEAFF; CDR3nt: TGTACCTGGGGAAAGACAGGGTATGAAGCTTTCTTT
abundance: .; d_gene: TRBD2; j_gene: TRBJ2-7; v_gene: TRBV28; CDR3aa: CASSSGLASSYEQYF; CDR3nt: TGTGCCAGCAGTTCGGGACTAGCGAGCTCCTACGAGCAGTACTTC
abundance: many; d_gene: .; j_gene: TRBJ2-5; v_gene: TRBV12-3/TRBV12-4; CDR3aa: CASSLGRQETQYF; CDR3nt: TGTGCCAGCAGTTTAGGCAGACAAGAGACCCAGTACTTC
abundance: few; d_gene: .; j_gene: TRBJ2-2; v_gene: TRBV19; CDR3aa: CASTERGGELFF; CDR3nt: TGTGCCAGTACGGAGAGGGGCGGGGAGCTGTTTTTT
abundance: many; d_gene: .; j_gene: TRBJ2-5; v_gene: TRBV29-1; CDR3aa: CSVDTQGETQYF; CDR3nt: TGCAGCGTGGATACCCAGGGAGAGACCCAGTACTTC
abundance: many; d_gene: .; j_gene: TRBJ2-7; v_gene: TRBV4-1; CDR3aa: CASSLLRTERYEQYF; CDR3nt: TGCGCCAGCAGCCTACTGCGGACAGAGCGCTACGAGCAGTACTTC
abundance: many; d_gene: TRBD1; j_gene: TRBJ2-7; v_gene: TRBV9; CDR3aa: CASSATGQTYEQYF; CDR3nt: TGTGCCAGCAGCGCTACGGGACAGACCTACGAGCAGTACTTC